This paragraph reports one T cell receptor beta chain. Antigen: not known. Researchers built TCR beta libraries using quantitative 5'-RACE with molecular barcodes. TCRdb re-called the 5' RACE reads through MiXCR, storing one row per CDR3 protein. The top ten clones hold roughly 6.7% of a sample with 200,000 or so distinct CDR3 sequences, 20% to 30% of them seen once. The data belong to a study of CD8 T cells in ankylosing spondylitis. Study outcomes and limitations: In ankylosing spondylitis blood, a motif of about 8 highly homologous TCR beta variants appeared characteristic. Clones that were linked to disease were CD8+ and were relatively rare in peripheral blood. It was reported that disease-linked clones were significantly enriched in matched ankylosing spondylitis synovial fluid.

Per germline, CDR1 MNHNS and CDR2 SASEGT. Trimming stripped 6 bases from V and 8 bases from J, with 19 bases between. CDR3 length equals 14 residues. The material sequenced was blood, either unsorted or a sorted T cell fraction (not recorded which). This sequence joins TRBV6-1 and TRBJ1-2, with D perhaps matching TRBD1 (6 bases). The TCR sequence derives from a male donor with ankylosing spondylitis or in good health (not recorded which). As DNA, the CDR3 is TGTGCCAGCAGAGATCTAACAGGGACGCGGGGCTACACCTTC. It encodes CASRDLTGTRGYTF.